The sequence of this T cell receptor beta chain was determined in a study of T cells in Graves' hyperthyroidism and ophthalmopathy (dated by TCRdb to about 2019). For the study in its entirety: Peripheral blood was sampled at the time of initial diagnosis, prior to any treatment. According to the paper, TCR Vbeta CDR3 sequencing was carried out on over 130 peripheral blood samples, which came from around 43 ophthalmopathy, roughly 75 hyperthyroidism and about 17 progressor patients. To identify TCR V-J signatures that set the groups apart, the researchers used a discovery cohort of about a hundred patients, made up of 43 with Graves' ophthalmopathy and about 60 with stable Graves' hyperthyroidism. After sampling, hyperthyroidism patients received methimazole starting at 30 mg daily, and ophthalmopathy patients received high-dose intravenous methylprednisolone. Whether ophthalmopathy could be predicted prospectively was tested in an independent validation cohort made up of about 18 hyperthyroidism patients plus 17 patients who later progressed to ophthalmopathy. For training and testing, the 100 or so patients in the discovery cohort were randomly divided in a 7:3 ratio. In about 6 Graves' hyperthyroidism patients, the study also compared T-cell repertoires from thyroid tissue with T-cell repertoires from blood.

Of note for this clonotype: Its cognate antigen has yet to be identified. No clone much larger than this one lies a single base away; base qualities are absent.

TCR beta CDR3 regions were amplified from RNA transcripts. The TCR CDR3 was subjected to a first round of RT-PCR using the HTBI primer set and the Qiagen OneStep RT-PCR kit. Libraries were constructed in a second round of multiplex PCR, after which size selection and purification were carried out. The libraries were sequenced on an Illumina HiSeq2000 using paired-end 100 bp reads. The original methods were these. SOAPnuke was used to process the raw data, with reads discarded if the reads contained adapters or uncalled bases, had a mean Phred below 15, or lacked an exact constant-primer or identifier match. High-quality paired reads were merged with COPE v1.2.5, and unique nucleotide sequences were defined as clonotypes. MiTCR v1.1 was used to align clonotypes to the IMGT TRBV, TRBD and TRBJ reference segments. Only V-J combinations with frequency above 0.0001, covering about 99% of repertoires, were analysed. The TCS score was defined as F50 (clonal expansion) divided by E x V (chaos), with BLOSUM62-based TCRdist calculated between CDR3 peptides within each V-J. Welch's t-statistics and random forest reduced some 510 V-J features to 13, which were used in a naive Bayes classifier (R e1071). The Morisita-Horn index was used to measure how similar the thyroid and blood repertoires were. Clones were called with MiXCR by TCRdb after fastp trimmed the public reads at Q25, and only in-frame beta chains were retained. Each CDR3 protein gets just one entry, which takes the most common genes and DNA from the rows behind it. These V and J calls derive from TCRdb rather than the authors' analysis. Across this sample there are some 800,000 distinct CDR3 sequences, with 38% seen only once. 8.9% of the sample rests with the top ten.

General study outcomes and caveats: No statistical method was used to fix the sample size in advance, and group allocation was not hidden from the investigators. In cross-validation, a model built on a 13 V-J signature told ophthalmopathy apart from stable hyperthyroidism with roughly 87% sensitivity and roughly 82% specificity, and in testing the same model reached 80%/75%. Most expanded thyroid clonotypes (frequency above 0.001) were also found in blood, which suggests that blood repertoires may mirror thyroid immune responses. In validation, the model predicted progression to ophthalmopathy a median of approximately 6.6 months before onset, with roughly 68% sensitivity and more than 72% specificity.

The germline ends are 13 bases apart after V is trimmed by 6 bases and J by 5 bases. From the cysteine through the phenylalanine, the CDR3 covers 13 amino acids. The only DNA kept is the CDR3, 39 bases in frame from the first base. Based on the germline V gene, the CDR1 and CDR2 sequences are SQVTM and ANQGSEA. Stable Graves' hyperthyroidism was defined as the absence of progression to ophthalmopathy over 18 months of follow-up. Hyperthyroidism patients were aged 18 to 65 years and newly diagnosed, with disease duration of less than 2 months. Exclusion was applied to patients with uncontrolled infections, other autoimmune diseases, pregnancy or lactation. Diagnoses were based on clinical symptoms, serum thyroxine and TRAb, thyroid ultrasound and orbital computed tomography. Ficoll-Paque density gradient centrifugation was used to isolate PBMCs from about 10 ml of fresh peripheral blood. Total RNA was extracted with Trizol reagent, and quality was checked on an Agilent 2100 Bioanalyzer.

Material: blood. The TCR sequence derives from a man in his late teens or twenties with Graves' hyperthyroidism. The chain is encoded by TRBV29-1 joined to TRBJ2-2; TRBD2 is perhaps the D gene, given 6 matching bases. The CDR3 amino acid sequence is: CSVTGTSTGELFF. The DNA sequence reads TGCAGCGTGACCGGGACTTCAACCGGGGAGCTGTTTTTT.